This record covers a single TCR delta chain. TCRdb made new clone calls on the RT-PCR reads using CATT. The sample shows some 2,400 delta-chain clones, roughly 47% of them seen only once. The record originates from a study of gamma-delta T cells after stem cell transplantation. This CDR3 has 17 residues. Germline V lookup: CDR1 GEAIGNYY, CDR2 EKD. Trimming cost V 2 bases and J 4 bases; bases outside gene matches: 11. The receptor comes from a human donor. It is not recorded whose cells these are; they may come from a transplant donor. The chain recombines TRDV2 with TRDJ1, with 11 bases identical to TRDD3. Source material: gamma-delta T cells. CDR3 sequence: CACDILGDRGSSDKLIF. The CDR3 bases are TGTGCCTGTGACATACTGGGGGATAGGGGATCCAGCGATAAACTCATCTTT.